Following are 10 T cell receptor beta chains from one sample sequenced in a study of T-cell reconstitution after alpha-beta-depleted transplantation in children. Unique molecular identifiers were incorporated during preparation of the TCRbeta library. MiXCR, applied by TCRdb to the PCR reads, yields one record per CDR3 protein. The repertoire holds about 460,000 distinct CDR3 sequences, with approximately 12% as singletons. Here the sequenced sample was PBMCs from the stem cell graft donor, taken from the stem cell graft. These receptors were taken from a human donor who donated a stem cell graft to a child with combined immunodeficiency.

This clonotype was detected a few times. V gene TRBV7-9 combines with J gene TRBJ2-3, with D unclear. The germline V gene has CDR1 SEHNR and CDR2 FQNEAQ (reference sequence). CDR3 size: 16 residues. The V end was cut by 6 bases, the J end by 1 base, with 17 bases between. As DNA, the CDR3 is TGTGCCAGCAGACCCGGACGGGCCTTTGGCACAGATACGCAGTATTTT. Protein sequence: CASRPGRAFGTDTQYF.

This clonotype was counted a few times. The CDR3 sequence: CASSQGAGGLVYEQYF. DNA of the CDR3: TGTGCCAGCAGCCAGGGCGCGGGGGGACTAGTCTACGAGCAGTACTTC. This chain links TRBV4-2 with TRBJ2-7, with 8 bases fitting TRBD2. In germline, CDR1 is LGHNA, CDR2 YNFKEQ. The junction had 10 bases not matched to a gene; V was cut back by 3 bases and J by 3 bases. There are 16 residues in the CDR3.

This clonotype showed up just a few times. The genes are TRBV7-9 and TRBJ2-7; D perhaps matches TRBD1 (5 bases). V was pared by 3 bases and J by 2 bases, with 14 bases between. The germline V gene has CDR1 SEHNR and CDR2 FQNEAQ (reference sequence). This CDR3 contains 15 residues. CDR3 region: CASSLTLGRAYEQYF. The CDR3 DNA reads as TGTGCCAGCAGCTTGACCCTGGGCAGGGCCTACGAGCAGTACTTC.

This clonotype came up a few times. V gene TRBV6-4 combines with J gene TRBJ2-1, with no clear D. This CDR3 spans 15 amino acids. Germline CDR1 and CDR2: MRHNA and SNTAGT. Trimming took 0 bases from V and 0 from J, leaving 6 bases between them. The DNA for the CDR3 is TGTGCCAGCAGTGACTCGGCAGCCTCCTACAATGAGCAGTTCTTC. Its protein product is CASSDSAASYNEQFF.

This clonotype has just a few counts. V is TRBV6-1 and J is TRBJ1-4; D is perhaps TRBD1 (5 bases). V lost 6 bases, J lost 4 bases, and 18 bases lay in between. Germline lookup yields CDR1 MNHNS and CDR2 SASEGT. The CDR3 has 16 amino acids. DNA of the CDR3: TGTGCCAGCAGGTTTCCCAATACAGGCTTTAATGAAAAACTGTTTTTT. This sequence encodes CASRFPNTGFNEKLFF.

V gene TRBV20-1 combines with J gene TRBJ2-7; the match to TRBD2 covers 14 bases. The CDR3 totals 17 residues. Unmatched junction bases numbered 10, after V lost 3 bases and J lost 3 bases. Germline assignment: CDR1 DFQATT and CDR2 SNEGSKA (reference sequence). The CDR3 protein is CSASRGLAGVGFYEQYF. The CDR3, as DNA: TGCAGTGCTAGTCGGGGACTAGCGGGAGTCGGGTTCTACGAGCAGTACTTC.

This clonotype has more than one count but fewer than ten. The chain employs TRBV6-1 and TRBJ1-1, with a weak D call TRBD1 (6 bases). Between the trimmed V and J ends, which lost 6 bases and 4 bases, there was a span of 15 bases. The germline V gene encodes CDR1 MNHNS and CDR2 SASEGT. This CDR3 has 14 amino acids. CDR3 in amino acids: CASSPPRTVTEAFF. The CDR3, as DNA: TGTGCCAGCAGCCCACCTCGGACAGTCACTGAAGCTTTCTTT.

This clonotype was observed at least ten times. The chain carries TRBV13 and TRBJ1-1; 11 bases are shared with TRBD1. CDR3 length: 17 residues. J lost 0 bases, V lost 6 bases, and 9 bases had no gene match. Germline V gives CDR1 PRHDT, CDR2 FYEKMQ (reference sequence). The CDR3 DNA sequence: TGTGCCAGCAGTGAAGGACAGGGGGCTGACATGAACACTGAAGCTTTCTTT. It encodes CASSEGQGADMNTEAFF.

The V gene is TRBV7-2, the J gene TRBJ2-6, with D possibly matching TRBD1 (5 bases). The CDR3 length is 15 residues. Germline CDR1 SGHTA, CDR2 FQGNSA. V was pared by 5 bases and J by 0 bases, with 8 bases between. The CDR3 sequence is CASSAQVSGANVLTF. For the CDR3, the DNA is TGTGCCAGCAGCGCACAGGTCTCTGGGGCCAACGTCCTGACTTTC.

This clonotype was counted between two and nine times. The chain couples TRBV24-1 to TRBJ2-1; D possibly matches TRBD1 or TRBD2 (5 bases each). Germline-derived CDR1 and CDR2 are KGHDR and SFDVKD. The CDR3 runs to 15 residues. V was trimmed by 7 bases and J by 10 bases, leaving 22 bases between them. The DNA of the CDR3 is TGTGCCACCAGCCGACCGGGGCTTCTGGAAGGGGAGCAGTTCTTC. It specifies CATSRPGLLEGEQFF.